Listed here is a single T cell receptor (beta chain). V shed 7 bases and J 4 bases; nucleotides not matched to a gene: 9. This CDR3 spans 15 amino acids. Germline CDR1 and CDR2: SEHNR and FQNEAQ (reference sequence). Data came from immunoSEQ multiplex PCR; TCRdb stores just in-frame clones and leaves some out. In the table there are approximately 100,000 clones, roughly 85% of which are singletons. This sample stems from a study of blood T cell repertoires in COVID-19. Study context: Donors in the United States, Italy and Spain gave samples during acute or convalescent COVID-19.

V gene TRBV7-9 combines with J gene TRBJ2-1; TRBD1 matches at 8 bases. Material: peripheral blood. This TCR was recovered from a man aged 45-65 years in a cohort sampled during active COVID-19. In DNA form, the CDR3 reads TGTGCCAGCACACAAACAGGGGGGCTTTACAATGAGCAGTTCTTC. The encoded protein is CASTQTGGLYNEQFF.